This T cell receptor (beta chain) comes out of a study of CD8+CD57+ T cells in acquired aplastic anemia. Whole-study context: The sorted CD4+ and CD8+ cells yielded an average around 3.2 ug of DNA. Study-wide findings and caveats: Patients and controls were found to share some 30 CD8+ CDR3 sequences.

Profiling of TCR beta VDJ combinations and CDR3 sequences used genomic DNA as template. TCRdb re-called the reads through MiXCR, storing one row per CDR3 protein. The data hold around 190,000 distinct CDR3 sequences, with about 53% observed a single time. The CDR3 covers 18 residues. Germline values: CDR1 MNHEY, CDR2 SVGAGI. Details on this clonotype: The antigen is not known. A clone one base away is much larger, so this may be a read error.

Sequencing was performed on sorted CD4+, CD8+, or CD8+CD57+ T cells (not recorded which) from PBMCs. The chain employs TRBV6-5 and TRBJ1-6; possible D gene TRBD1, 6 bases. The clonotype was recovered from a human donor in good health, serving as a control. CDR3 amino acids: CASSYYRSGGSYNSLLHF. The CDR3 DNA reads TGTGCCAGCAGTTACTACAGGAGCGGGGGCTCCTATAATTCACTCCTCCACTTT.